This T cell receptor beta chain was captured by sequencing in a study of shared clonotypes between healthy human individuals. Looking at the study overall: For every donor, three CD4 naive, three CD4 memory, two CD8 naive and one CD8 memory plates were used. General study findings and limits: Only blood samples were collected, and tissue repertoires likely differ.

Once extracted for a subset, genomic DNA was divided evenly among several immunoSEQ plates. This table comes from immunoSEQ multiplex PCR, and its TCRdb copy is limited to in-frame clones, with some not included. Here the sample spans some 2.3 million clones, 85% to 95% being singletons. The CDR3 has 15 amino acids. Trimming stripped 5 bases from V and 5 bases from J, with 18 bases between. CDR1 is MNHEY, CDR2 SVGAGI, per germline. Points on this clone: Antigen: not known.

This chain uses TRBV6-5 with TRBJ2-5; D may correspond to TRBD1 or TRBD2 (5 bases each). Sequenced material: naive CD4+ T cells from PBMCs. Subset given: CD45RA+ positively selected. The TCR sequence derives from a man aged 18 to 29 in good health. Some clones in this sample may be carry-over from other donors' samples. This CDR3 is CASSKPGTTRETQYF. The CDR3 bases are TGTGCCAGCAGTAAGCCAGGGACCACAAGGGAGACCCAGTACTTC.